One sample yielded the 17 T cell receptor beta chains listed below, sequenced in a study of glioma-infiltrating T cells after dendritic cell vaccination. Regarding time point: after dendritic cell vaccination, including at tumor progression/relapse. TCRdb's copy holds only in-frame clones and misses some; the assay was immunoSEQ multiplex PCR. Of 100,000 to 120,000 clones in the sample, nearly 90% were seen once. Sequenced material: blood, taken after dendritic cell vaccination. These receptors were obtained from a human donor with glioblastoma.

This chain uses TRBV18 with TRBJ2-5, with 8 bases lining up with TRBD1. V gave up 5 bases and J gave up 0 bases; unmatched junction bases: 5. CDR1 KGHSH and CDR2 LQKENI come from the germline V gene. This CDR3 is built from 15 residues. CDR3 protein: CASSSRTGYQETQYF. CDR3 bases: TGTGCCAGCTCATCGCGGACAGGGTACCAAGAGACCCAGTACTTC.

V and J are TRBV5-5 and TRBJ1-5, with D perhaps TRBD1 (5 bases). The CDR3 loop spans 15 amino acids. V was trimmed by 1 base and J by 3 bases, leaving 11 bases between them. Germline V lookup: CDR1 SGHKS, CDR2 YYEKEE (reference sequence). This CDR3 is CASSLRLGDNQPQHF. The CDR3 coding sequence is TGTGCCAGCAGCTTGCGTCTAGGGGACAATCAGCCCCAGCATTTT.

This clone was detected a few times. The CDR3 sequence: CASSAWTGDQTGELFF. CDR3 DNA: TGCGCCAGCAGCGCGTGGACAGGGGACCAAACCGGGGAGCTGTTTTTT. J is TRBJ2-2 and V is TRBV5-1; 9 bases are a match to TRBD1. The germline gives CDR1 SGHRS, CDR2 YFSETQ. The CDR3 spans 16 residues. The V gene end was trimmed by 4 bases and the J gene end by 5 bases; junction bases not matched to a gene: 9. The whole variable domain, filled in from reference TRBV5-1 and TRBJ2-2, reads KAGVTQTPRYLIKTRGQQVTLSCSPISGHRSVSWYQQTPGQGLQFLFEYFSETQRNKGNFPGRFSGRQFSNSRSEMNVSTLELGDSALYLCASSAWTGDQTGELFFGEGSRLTVL.

The CDR3 coding sequence is TGTGCCAGCAGTTATAGCGGGGGACTCACAGATACGCAGTATTTT. Amino acids: CASSYSGGLTDTQYF. The chain recombines TRBV25-1 with TRBJ2-3; 9 nucleotides agree with TRBD2. CDR3 length: 15 residues. V gave up 5 bases and J gave up 2 bases; unmatched junction bases: 5. CDR1 is MGHDK and CDR2 is SYGVNS in the germline V gene.

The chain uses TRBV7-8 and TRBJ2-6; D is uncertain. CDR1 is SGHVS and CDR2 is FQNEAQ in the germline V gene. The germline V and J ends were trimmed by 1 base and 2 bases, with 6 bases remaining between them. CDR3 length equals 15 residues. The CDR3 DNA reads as TGTGCCAGCAGCTTAGGAGTTACTGGGGCCAACGTCCTGACTTTC. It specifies CASSLGVTGANVLTF.

The CDR3 protein is CASSQDGTGDEKLFF. CDR3 nucleotide sequence: TGTGCCAGCAGCCAAGATGGGACAGGGGATGAAAAACTGTTTTTT. The J gene is TRBJ1-4, the V gene TRBV4-2; 10 bases are shared with TRBD1. In germline, CDR1 is LGHNA, CDR2 YNFKEQ. The V gene end was trimmed by 0 bases and the J gene end by 6 bases; junction bases not matched to a gene: 1. This CDR3 has 15 residues.

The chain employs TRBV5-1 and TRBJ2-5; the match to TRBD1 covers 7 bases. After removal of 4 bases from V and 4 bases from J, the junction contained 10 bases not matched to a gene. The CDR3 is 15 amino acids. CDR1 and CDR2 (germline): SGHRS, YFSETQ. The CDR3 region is CASSRGQGVGETQYF. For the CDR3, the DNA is TGCGCCAGCAGCCGGGGTCAGGGGGTTGGAGAGACCCAGTACTTC.

The CDR3 DNA reads as TGTGCCAGCAGTGAATGGCAGGGAAGAAACACCATATATTTT. Protein sequence: CASSEWQGRNTIYF. V gene TRBV6-1 combines with J gene TRBJ1-3, with D possibly TRBD1 on 5 matching bases. The V gene lost 2 bases and the J gene lost 5 bases, with 10 bases spanning the gap. Germline CDR1 and CDR2: MNHNS and SASEGT. This CDR3 region has 14 residues.

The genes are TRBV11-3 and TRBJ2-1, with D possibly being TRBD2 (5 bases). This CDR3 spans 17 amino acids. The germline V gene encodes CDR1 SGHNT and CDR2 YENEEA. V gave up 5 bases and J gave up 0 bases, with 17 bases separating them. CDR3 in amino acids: CASSITTLRASYNEQFF. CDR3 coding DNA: TGTGCCAGCAGCATCACTACTTTGCGGGCCTCCTACAATGAGCAGTTCTTC.

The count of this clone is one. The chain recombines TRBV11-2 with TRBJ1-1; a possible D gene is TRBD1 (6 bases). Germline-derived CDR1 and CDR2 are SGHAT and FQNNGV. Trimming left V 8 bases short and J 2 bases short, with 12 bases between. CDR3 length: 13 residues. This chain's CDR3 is CASLGQVNTEAFF. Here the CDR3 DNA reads TGTGCCAGCTTGGGACAAGTAAACACTGAAGCTTTCTTT.

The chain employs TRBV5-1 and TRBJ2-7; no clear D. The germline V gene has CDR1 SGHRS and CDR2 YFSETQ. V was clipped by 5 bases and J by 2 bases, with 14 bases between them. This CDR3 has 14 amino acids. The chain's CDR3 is CASRPNAGPYEQYF. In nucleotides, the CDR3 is TGCGCCAGCAGGCCGAACGCAGGCCCCTACGAGCAGTACTTC. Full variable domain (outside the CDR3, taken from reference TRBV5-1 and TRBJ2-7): KAGVTQTPRYLIKTRGQQVTLSCSPISGHRSVSWYQQTPGQGLQFLFEYFSETQRNKGNFPGRFSGRQFSNSRSEMNVSTLELGDSALYLCASRPNAGPYEQYFGPGTRLTVT.

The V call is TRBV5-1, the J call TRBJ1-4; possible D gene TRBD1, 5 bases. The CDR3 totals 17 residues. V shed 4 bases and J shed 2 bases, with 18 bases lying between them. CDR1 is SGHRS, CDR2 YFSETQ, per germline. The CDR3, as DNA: TGCGCCAGCAGCCTCGCGGGGCCCAGCGGGACTAATGAAAAACTGTTTTTT. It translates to CASSLAGPSGTNEKLFF.

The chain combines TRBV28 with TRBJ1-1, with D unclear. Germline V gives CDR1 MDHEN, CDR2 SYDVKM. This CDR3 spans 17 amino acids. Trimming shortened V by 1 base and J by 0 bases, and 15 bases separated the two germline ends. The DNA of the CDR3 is TGTGCCAGCAGTTTATACGCCGACTCCCTCATGAACACTGAAGCTTTCTTT. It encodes CASSLYADSLMNTEAFF. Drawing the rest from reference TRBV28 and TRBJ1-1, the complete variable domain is DVKVTQSSRYLVKRTGEKVFLECVQDMDHENMFWYRQDPGLGLRLIYFSYDVKMKEKGDIPEGYSVSREKKERFSLILESASTNQTSMYLCASSLYADSLMNTEAFFGQGTRLTVV.

The CDR3: CASSLGRGNTEAFF. As DNA, the CDR3 is TGTGCCAGTAGTCTCGGACGGGGGAACACTGAAGCTTTCTTT. The chain couples TRBV19 to TRBJ1-1; D gene ambiguous. Trimming pared 5 bases from V and 1 base from J, leaving 11 bases between. CDR1 and CDR2 (germline): LNHDA, SQIVND (reference sequence). This CDR3 spans 14 amino acids. The whole variable domain, filled in from reference TRBV19 and TRBJ1-1, reads DGGITQSPKYLFRKEGQNVTLSCEQNLNHDAMYWYRQDPGQGLRLIYYSQIVNDFQKGDIAEGYSVSREKKESFPLTVTSAQKNPTAFYLCASSLGRGNTEAFFGQGTRLTVV.

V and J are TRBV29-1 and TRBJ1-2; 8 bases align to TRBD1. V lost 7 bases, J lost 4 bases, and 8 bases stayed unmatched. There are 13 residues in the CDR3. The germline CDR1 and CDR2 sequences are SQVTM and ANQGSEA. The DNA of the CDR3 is TGCAGCGCCAGGACAGGGCCCGTCTATGGCTACACCTTC. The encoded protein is CSARTGPVYGYTF. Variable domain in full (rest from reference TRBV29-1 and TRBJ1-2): SAVISQKPSRDICQRGTSLTIQCQVDSQVTMMFWYRQQPGQSLTLIATANQGSEATYESGFVIDKFPISRPNLTFSTLTVSNMSPEDSSIYLCSARTGPVYGYTFGSGTRLTVV.

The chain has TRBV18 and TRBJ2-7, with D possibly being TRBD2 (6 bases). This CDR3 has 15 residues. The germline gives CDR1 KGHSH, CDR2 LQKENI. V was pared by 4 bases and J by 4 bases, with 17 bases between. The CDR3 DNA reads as TGTGCCAGCTCACGCGGGACCGCGTCTGTGTACGAGCAGTACTTC. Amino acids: CASSRGTASVYEQYF.

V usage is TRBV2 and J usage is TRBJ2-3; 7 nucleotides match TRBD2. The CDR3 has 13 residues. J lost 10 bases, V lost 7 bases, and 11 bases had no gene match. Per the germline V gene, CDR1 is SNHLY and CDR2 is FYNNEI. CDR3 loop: CASIMQGGGPQYF. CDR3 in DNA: TGTGCCAGCATCATGCAGGGCGGGGGTCCGCAGTATTTT.